This T cell receptor beta chain was profiled in a study of CD4 T cells in relation to SARS-CoV-2 and coronaviruses. Study in general: The HLA restriction of the shared crossreactive spike epitopes was mapped.

Note on this clone: The antigen remains unidentified.

Before the COVID-19 pandemic, during about 2010-2018, CD4+ T cells were taken from unexposed donors. The cells were cultured for around ten days before CD4+ T cells were isolated. Data came from immunoSEQ multiplex PCR; TCRdb stores just in-frame clones and leaves some out. The table lists approximately 20,000 clones, over 70% of them singletons. Losses at the gene ends were 3 bases for V and 0 bases for J; bases not matched to a gene: 1. CDR1 and CDR2 (germline): DFQATT, SNEGSKA (reference sequence). The CDR3 has 13 residues. The genes are TRBV20-1 and TRBJ2-7; 8 bases match TRBD1. This receptor was obtained from a human donor in good health. Sequenced: CD4+ T cells from PBMCs, cultured in vitro. The CDR3 protein is CSASGQGSYEQYF. CDR3 bases: TGCAGTGCTAGTGGACAGGGCTCCTACGAGCAGTACTTC.